The clone carrying this T cell receptor beta chain was counted between two and nine times. Its antigen is not known. This entry comes from a study of cytomegalovirus exposure and HLA in healthy donors. Study in general: The 90 to 150 validation repertoires used a platform that matched the one used for the approximately 610 first-cohort repertoires, as a later analysis reported. Notes on the study in general: Subsequent analysis showed first-cohort TCR clusters tending to co-occur in some 120 validation repertoires.

An approximately 130-subject validation cohort, separate from the approximately 690-subject first cohort, supplied the donors. The assay was immunoSEQ multiplex PCR, and TCRdb's table has in-frame clones only and misses some. The top ten clones hold about 0.9% of a sample with 250,000 to 350,000 clones, approximately 87% of them seen once. This receptor was obtained from a woman younger than 35 in good health and CMV-seronegative. Material for sequencing was PBMCs.

The CDR3 nucleotides are TGTGCCAGCAGCTTAACGGGAGGAGGCTACGAGCAGTACTTC. Translated: CASSLTGGGYEQYF. This chain connects TRBV7-2 to TRBJ2-7; 7 bases map to TRBD2. This CDR3 spans 14 amino acids. Looked up from germline, CDR1 is SGHTA and CDR2 is FQGNSA. J gave up 3 bases and V 2 bases, and 4 bases lay outside the gene matches.